This T cell receptor beta chain was captured by sequencing in a study of blood T cell repertoires in COVID-19. Study-wide background: Spain, Italy and the United States supplied samples that represented acute and convalescent COVID-19. T cells, B-cell-depleted T cells, or PBMCs provided the cDNA or gDNA that served as material.

Original processing methods: The authors estimated nucleated cell counts from reference gene primer amplification. Profiling relied on immunoSEQ multiplex PCR, and the TCRdb table lists in-frame clones only, not all of them. V, J and clone size were drawn from that table, and D and trimming were deduced from the DNA. The sample consists of about 250,000 clones, approximately 86% of them appearing once. The source is an elderly woman with active or convalescent COVID-19. Material for sequencing was peripheral blood.

This CDR3 is CASTGGLPANGELFF. The CDR3 DNA is TGCGCCAGCACCGGGGGACTACCGGCGAACGGGGAGCTGTTTTTT. This rearrangement joins TRBV5-1 to TRBJ2-2, with 7 bases lining up with TRBD2. This CDR3 has 15 amino acids. Germline V gives CDR1 SGHRS, CDR2 YFSETQ. Germline trimming cut 6 bases from V and 7 bases from J; bases unmatched to any gene: 12.